A single sample gave rise to the 10 T cell receptor beta chains below, sequenced in a study of identical twins. Each CDR3 protein gets one entry after TCRdb re-called the 5' RACE reads with MiXCR. Among 400,000 to 550,000 distinct CDR3 sequences listed, less than 25% were seen once. This same sample was also taken into another study, of T cells expressing NK-cell markers.

Source material: CD4+ T cells sorted from blood. The receptors originated from a woman aged 18-35 years in good health.

Only a few counts were recorded for this clonotype. This chain joins TRBV6-5 and TRBJ2-2; D is ambiguous. Germline V CDR1 and CDR2: MNHEY, SVGAGI. There are 14 residues in the CDR3. V dropped 0 bases and J dropped 6 bases, with 8 bases sitting between them. CDR3 bases: TGTGCCAGCAGTTACTCGATTGGGGCCGGGGAGCTGTTTTTT. It translates to CASSYSIGAGELFF.

The V call is TRBV6-2 or TRBV6-3, the J call TRBJ2-5; 7 bases fit TRBD1. Trimming took 7 bases from V and 10 from J; bases not matched to a gene: 18. The germline V gene encodes CDR1 MNHEY and CDR2 SVGEGT. The CDR3 spans 15 residues. CDR3 in DNA: TGTGCCAGCAAACCCCGGGACAGCATCGACCAGGACCAGTACTTC. Its translation: CASKPRDSIDQDQYF.

This clonotype has a handful of counts. V is TRBV4-3 and J is TRBJ2-5; D is unclear. Trimming cost V 0 bases and J 1 base, with 9 bases left between them. Germline V CDR1 and CDR2: LGHNA, YSLEER. The length of the CDR3 is 15 residues. The CDR3 reads CASSQETAPQETQYF. Written as DNA, the CDR3 is TGCGCCAGCAGCCAAGAAACAGCACCCCAAGAGACCCAGTACTTC.

This chain uses TRBV7-2 with TRBJ2-5, with 7 bases matching TRBD2. The trim removed 9 bases at V and 1 base at J, leaving 2 bases unmatched. The CDR3 has 12 residues. Germline V gene sequence: CDR1 SGHTA, CDR2 FQGNSA. As DNA, the CDR3 is TGTGCCAGGAGCGGGACCCAAGAGACCCAGTACTTC. This encodes CARSGTQETQYF.

This clonotype has more than one count but fewer than ten. The chain has TRBV7-2 and TRBJ2-3; TRBD2 matches at 8 bases. Germline V lookup: CDR1 SGHTA, CDR2 FQGNSA. The CDR3 runs 14 residues. V lost 3 bases to trimming and J lost 5 bases; unmatched junction nucleotides: 4. The CDR3 sequence: CASSFSAGGDTQYF. For the CDR3, the DNA is TGTGCCAGCAGCTTCTCCGCGGGAGGAGATACGCAGTATTTT.

This chain links TRBV5-1 with TRBJ2-5; tentative D call: TRBD2 (5 bases). Germline V gives CDR1 SGHRS, CDR2 YFSETQ. CDR3 length equals 13 residues. Trimming cost V 7 bases and J 0 bases, with 10 bases left between them. CDR3 in DNA: TGCGCCAGCCGGGGAGTCGACCAAGAGACCCAGTACTTC. Translated: CASRGVDQETQYF.

V gene TRBV7-2 combines with J gene TRBJ2-1, with 14 bases identical to TRBD2. The V and J ends lost 5 bases and 12 bases, in that order; junction bases with no gene match: 6. Germline assignment: CDR1 SGHTA and CDR2 FQGNSA. The CDR3 has 14 residues. DNA for the CDR3: TGTGCCAGCAGCCAGGGACTAGCGGGAGTATCGCAGTTCTTC. It codes for CASSQGLAGVSQFF.

The chain is built from TRBV18 and TRBJ1-1; unclear D gene. V was cut by 6 bases and J by 1 base, with 15 bases left in between. Looked up from germline, CDR1 is KGHSH and CDR2 is LQKENI. The length of the CDR3 is 15 residues. CDR3 residues: CASSKGASKNTEAFF. The DNA of the CDR3 is TGTGCCAGCTCGAAGGGCGCGTCGAAGAACACTGAAGCTTTCTTT.

The sample holds a few counts of this clonotype. The chain is built from TRBV5-1 and TRBJ2-1; TRBD2 agrees at 10 bases. Germline lookup yields CDR1 SGHRS and CDR2 YFSETQ. V was pared by 4 bases and J by 6 bases, with 7 bases of the junction left unmatched. The CDR3 extends over 15 amino acids. The CDR3 DNA reads TGCGCCAGCAGCCTGCAGCCTAGCGGGGGCAATGAGCAGTTCTTC. It encodes CASSLQPSGGNEQFF. Filled out from reference TRBV5-1 and TRBJ2-1, the complete variable domain reads KAGVTQTPRYLIKTRGQQVTLSCSPISGHRSVSWYQQTPGQGLQFLFEYFSETQRNKGNFPGRFSGRQFSNSRSEMNVSTLELGDSALYLCASSLQPSGGNEQFFGPGTRLTVL.

The chain uses TRBV24-1 and TRBJ1-2; D gene uncertain. The V gene's germline CDR1 is KGHDR and CDR2 SFDVKD. This CDR3 has 17 residues. V lost 6 bases, J lost 8 bases, and 27 bases lay in between. CDR3 region: CATSPNRGADLWSGYTF. CDR3 in DNA: TGTGCCACCAGTCCGAATAGAGGCGCAGATTTGTGGTCAGGCTACACCTTC.